Listed here is a single T cell receptor (beta chain). Per the original methods: Counts of nucleated cells, estimated from reference gene primer amplification, were obtained. Sequencing used immunoSEQ multiplex PCR; TCRdb keeps in-frame clones, though not all of them. V and J calls and clone size are as listed in that table; D and trimming were resolved from the DNA. The sample lists 100,000 to 150,000 clones; 70% to 90% were seen once. This record belongs to a study of blood T cell repertoires in COVID-19. As for the study in general: Acute-phase and convalescent COVID-19 samples originated in the United States, Italy and Spain. PBMCs, B-cell-depleted T cells, or T cells provided the cDNA or gDNA that made up the material.

Germline CDR1 and CDR2: MNHEY and SVGAGI. The CDR3 has 16 residues. V dropped 0 bases and J dropped 10; count of bases not matched to a gene: 8. The TCR sequence derives from a woman aged 60 to 75 with acute or convalescent COVID-19. The gene calls are TRBV6-5 and TRBJ2-1; 11 nucleotides agree with TRBD2. The sample was peripheral blood. This CDR3 reads CASSYSTSGSAREQFF. The CDR3 DNA follows: TGTGCCAGCAGTTACTCTACTAGCGGGAGCGCTAGGGAGCAGTTCTTC.